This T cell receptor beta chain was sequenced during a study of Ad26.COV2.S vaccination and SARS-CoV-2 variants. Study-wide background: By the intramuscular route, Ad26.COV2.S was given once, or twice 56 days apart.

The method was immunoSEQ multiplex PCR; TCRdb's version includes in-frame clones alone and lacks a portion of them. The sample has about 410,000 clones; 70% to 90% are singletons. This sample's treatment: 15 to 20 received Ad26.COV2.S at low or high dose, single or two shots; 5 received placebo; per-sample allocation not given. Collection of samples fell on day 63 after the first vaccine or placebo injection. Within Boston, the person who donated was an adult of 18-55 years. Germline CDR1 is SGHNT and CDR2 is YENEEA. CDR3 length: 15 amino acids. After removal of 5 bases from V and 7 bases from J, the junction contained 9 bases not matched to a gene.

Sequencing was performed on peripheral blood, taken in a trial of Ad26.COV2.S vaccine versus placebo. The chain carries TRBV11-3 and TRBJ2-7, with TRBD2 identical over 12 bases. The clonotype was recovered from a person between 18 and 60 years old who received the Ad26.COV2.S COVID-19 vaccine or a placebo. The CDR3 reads CASSRRLAGVEEQYF. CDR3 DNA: TGTGCCAGCAGCCGCAGACTAGCGGGAGTGGAAGAGCAGTACTTC.